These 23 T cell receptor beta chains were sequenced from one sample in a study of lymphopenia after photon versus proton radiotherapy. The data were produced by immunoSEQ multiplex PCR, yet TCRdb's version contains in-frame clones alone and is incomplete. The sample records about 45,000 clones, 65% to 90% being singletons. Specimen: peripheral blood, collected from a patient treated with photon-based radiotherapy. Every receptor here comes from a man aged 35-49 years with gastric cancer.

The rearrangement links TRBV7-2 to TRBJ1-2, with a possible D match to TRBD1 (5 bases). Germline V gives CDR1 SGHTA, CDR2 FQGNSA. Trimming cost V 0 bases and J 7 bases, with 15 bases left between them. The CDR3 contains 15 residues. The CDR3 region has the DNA TGTGCCAGCAGCTTAGCCTTTAGGGGTCAAGGTGGCTACACCTTC. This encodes CASSLAFRGQGGYTF.

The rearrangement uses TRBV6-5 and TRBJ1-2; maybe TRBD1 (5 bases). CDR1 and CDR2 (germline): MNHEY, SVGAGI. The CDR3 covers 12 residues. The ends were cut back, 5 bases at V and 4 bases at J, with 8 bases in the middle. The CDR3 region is CASSDSLYGYTF. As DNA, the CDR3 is TGTGCCAGCAGTGACAGCCTCTATGGCTACACCTTC.

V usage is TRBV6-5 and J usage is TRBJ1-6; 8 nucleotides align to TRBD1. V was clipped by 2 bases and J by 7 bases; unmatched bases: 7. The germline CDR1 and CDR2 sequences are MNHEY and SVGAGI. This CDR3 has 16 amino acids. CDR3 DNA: TGTGCCAGCAGTTACCACAGGGGGGTGAAGAATTCACCCCTCCACTTT. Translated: CASSYHRGVKNSPLHF.

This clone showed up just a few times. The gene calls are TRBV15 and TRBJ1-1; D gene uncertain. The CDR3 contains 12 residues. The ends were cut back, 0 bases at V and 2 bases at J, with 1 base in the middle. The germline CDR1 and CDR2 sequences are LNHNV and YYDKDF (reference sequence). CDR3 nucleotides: TGTGCCACCAGCAGAGACAACACTGAAGCTTTCTTT. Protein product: CATSRDNTEAFF.

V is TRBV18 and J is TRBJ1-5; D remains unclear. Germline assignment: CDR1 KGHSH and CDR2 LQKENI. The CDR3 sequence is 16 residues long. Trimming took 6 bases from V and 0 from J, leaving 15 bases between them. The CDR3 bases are TGTGCCAGCTCCGAAATGGGCAGCTATAGCAATCAGCCCCAGCATTTT. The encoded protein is CASSEMGSYSNQPQHF.

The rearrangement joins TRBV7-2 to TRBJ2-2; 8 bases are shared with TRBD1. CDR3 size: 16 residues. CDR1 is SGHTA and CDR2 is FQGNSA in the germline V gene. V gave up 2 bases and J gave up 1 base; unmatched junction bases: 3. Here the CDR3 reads CASSLTGTGNTGELFF. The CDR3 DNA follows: TGTGCCAGCAGCTTAACCGGGACAGGGAACACCGGGGAGCTGTTTTTT.

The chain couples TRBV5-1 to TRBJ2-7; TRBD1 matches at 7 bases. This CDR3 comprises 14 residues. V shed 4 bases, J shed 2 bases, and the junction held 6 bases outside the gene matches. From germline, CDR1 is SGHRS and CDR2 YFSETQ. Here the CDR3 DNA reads TGCGCCAGCAGCCCGGACAGGCCCCCCTACGAGCAGTACTTC. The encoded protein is CASSPDRPPYEQYF. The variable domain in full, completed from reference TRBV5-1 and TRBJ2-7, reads KAGVTQTPRYLIKTRGQQVTLSCSPISGHRSVSWYQQTPGQGLQFLFEYFSETQRNKGNFPGRFSGRQFSNSRSEMNVSTLELGDSALYLCASSPDRPPYEQYFGPGTRLTVT.

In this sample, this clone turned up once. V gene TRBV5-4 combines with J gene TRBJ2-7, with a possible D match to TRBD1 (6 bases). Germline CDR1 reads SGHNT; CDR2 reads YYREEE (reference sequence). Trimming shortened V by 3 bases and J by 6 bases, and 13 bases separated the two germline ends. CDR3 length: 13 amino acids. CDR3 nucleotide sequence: TGTGCCAGCAGCTCCACAGGGTTTTCCGAGCAGTACTTC. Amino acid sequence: CASSSTGFSEQYF.

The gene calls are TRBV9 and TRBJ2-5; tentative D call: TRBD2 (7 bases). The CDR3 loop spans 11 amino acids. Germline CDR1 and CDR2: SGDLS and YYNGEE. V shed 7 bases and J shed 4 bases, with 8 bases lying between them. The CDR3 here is CASGGAETQYF. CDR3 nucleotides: TGTGCCAGCGGGGGGGCAGAGACCCAGTACTTC.

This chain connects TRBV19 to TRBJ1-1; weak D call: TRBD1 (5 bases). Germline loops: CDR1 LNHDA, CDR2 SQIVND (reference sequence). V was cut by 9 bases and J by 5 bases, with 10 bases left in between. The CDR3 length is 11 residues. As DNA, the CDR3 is TGTGCCAGCGGGGGGAAGACTGAAGCTTTCTTT. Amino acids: CASGGKTEAFF.

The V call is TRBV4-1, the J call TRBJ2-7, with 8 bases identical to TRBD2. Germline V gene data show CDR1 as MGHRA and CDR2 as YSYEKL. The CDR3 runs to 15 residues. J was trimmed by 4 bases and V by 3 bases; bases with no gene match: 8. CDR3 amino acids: CASSHLTSARYEQYF. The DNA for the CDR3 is TGCGCCAGCAGCCACCTGACTAGCGCGAGGTACGAGCAGTACTTC.

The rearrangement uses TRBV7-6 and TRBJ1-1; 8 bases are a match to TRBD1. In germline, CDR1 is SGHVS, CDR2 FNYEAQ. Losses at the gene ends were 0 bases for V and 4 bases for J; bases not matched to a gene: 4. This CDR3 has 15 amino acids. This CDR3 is CASSLAGGQGTEAFF. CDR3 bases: TGTGCCAGCAGCTTAGCGGGAGGACAGGGCACTGAAGCTTTCTTT.

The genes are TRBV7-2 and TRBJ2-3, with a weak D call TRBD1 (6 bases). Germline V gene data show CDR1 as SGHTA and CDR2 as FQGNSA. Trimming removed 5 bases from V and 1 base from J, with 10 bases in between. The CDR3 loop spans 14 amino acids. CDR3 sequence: CASSPYRGTDTQYF. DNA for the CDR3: TGTGCCAGCAGCCCTTACAGGGGCACAGATACGCAGTATTTT.

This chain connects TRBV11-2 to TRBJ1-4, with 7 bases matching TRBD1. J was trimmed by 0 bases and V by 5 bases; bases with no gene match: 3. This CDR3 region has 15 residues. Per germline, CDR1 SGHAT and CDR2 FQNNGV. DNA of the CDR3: TGTGCCAGCAGCCCGGGACAGACAACTAATGAAAAACTGTTTTTT. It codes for CASSPGQTTNEKLFF. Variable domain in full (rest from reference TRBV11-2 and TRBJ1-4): EAGVAQSPRYKIIEKRQSVAFWCNPISGHATLYWYQQILGQGPKLLIQFQNNGVVDDSQLPKDRFSAERLKGVDSTLKIQPAKLEDSAVYLCASSPGQTTNEKLFFGSGTQLSVL.

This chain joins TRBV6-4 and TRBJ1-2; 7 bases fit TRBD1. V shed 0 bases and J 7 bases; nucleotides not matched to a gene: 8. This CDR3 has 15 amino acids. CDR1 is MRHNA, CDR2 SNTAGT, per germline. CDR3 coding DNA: TGTGCCAGCAGTGACTCGCCGGGAGGGGGCGGTGGCTACACCTTC. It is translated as CASSDSPGGGGGYTF.

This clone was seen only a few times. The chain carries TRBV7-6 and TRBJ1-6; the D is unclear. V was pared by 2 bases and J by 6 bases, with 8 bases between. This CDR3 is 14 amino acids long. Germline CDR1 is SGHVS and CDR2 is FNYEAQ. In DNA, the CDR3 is TGTGCCAGCAGCTTACGCGGCCGTAATTCACCCCTCCACTTT. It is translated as CASSLRGRNSPLHF.

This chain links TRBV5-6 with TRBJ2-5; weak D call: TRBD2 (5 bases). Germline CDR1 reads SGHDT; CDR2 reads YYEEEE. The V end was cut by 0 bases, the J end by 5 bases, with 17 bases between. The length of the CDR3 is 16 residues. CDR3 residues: CASSLASSGMAETQYF. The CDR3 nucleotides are TGTGCCAGCAGCTTGGCGAGCTCGGGAATGGCGGAGACCCAGTACTTC.

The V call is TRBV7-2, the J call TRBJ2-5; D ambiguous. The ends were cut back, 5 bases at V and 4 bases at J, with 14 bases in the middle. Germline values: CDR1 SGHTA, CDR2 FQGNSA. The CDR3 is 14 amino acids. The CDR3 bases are TGTGCCAGCAGCCCACCGCGGCAGTTAGAGACCCAGTACTTC. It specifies CASSPPRQLETQYF.

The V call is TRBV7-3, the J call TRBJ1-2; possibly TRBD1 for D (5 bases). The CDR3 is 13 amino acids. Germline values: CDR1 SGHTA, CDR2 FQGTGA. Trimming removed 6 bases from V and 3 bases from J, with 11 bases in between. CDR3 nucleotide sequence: TGTGCCAGCAGGCCGGTGGGGCACTATGGCTACACCTTC. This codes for CASRPVGHYGYTF.

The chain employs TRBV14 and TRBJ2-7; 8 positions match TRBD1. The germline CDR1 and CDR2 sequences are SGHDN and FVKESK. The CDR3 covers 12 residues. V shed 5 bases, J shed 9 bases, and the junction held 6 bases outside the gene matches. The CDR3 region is CASSMDRAVQYF. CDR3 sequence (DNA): TGTGCCAGCAGCATGGACAGGGCGGTGCAGTACTTC.

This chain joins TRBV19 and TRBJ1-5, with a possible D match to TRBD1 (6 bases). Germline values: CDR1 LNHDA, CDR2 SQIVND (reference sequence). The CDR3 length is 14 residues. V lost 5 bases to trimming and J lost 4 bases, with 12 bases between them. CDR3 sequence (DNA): TGTGCCAGTAGTTTCCAACAGGGTAATCAGCCCCAGCATTTT. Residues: CASSFQQGNQPQHF.

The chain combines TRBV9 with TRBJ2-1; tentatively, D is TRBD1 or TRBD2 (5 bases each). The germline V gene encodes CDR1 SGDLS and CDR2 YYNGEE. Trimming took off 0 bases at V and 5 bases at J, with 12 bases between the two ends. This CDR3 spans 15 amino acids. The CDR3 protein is CASSVGRGPHNEQFF. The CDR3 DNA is TGTGCCAGCAGCGTAGGTCGGGGACCCCACAATGAGCAGTTCTTC.

The CDR3 DNA reads as TGTGCCAGTACCCGGACGGGAAAACTGTTTTTT. This codes for CASTRTGKLFF. The gene calls are TRBV19 and TRBJ1-4; D is unclear. The V gene's germline CDR1 is LNHDA and CDR2 SQIVND (reference sequence). There are 11 residues in the CDR3. V lost 7 bases and J 10 bases, leaving 10 bases between the germline ends.